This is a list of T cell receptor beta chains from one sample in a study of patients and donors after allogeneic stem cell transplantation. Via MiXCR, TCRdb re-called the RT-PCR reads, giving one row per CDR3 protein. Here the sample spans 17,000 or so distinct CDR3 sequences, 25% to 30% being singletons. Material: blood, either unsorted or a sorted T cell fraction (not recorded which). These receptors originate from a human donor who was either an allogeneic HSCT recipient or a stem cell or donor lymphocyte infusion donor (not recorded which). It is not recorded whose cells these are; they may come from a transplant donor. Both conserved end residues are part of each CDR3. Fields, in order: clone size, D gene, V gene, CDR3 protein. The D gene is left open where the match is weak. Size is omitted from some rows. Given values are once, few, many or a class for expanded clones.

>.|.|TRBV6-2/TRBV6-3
CASSPGPPGGIQYF
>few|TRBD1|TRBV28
CASSLISGQINSPLHF
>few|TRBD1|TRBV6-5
CASSNGQGQDNEQFF
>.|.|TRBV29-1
CSVEGQSGQPQHF
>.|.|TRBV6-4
CASRPGHLYGYTF
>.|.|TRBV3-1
CASSQDPNPGQPQHF
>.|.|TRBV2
CASSHRVSGYTF
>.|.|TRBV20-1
CSATRDNNQPQHF
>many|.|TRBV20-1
CSARDPGTEAFF
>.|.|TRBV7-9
CASSTRTGRTDTQYF
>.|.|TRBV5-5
CASSLSGLNSPLHF
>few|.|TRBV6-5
CASSYSGNGANYGYTF
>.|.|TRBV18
CASSPRRHGYTF
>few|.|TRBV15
CATSREAYLGQFF
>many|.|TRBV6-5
CASSYLGRYGYTF
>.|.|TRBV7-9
CASSPRTTYGYTF
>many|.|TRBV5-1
CASSSGPYTEAFF
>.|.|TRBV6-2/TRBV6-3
CASSYALLRQLGGYTF
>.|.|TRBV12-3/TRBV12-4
CASTAGVYGYTF
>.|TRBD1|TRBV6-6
CASKGQVNTEAFF
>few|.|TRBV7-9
CASSLAKGKWTYGYTF
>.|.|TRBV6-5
CASRFRGYGYTF
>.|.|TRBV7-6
CASSSYNTEAFF
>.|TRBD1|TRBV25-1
CASSEWTGINENLFF
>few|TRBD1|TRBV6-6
CASRDRGGGNTIYF
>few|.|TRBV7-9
CASSGVPPYNEQFF
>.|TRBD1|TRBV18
CASSPGTANTEAFF
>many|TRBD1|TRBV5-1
CASRDRQGPVNTEAFF
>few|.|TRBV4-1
CASSQLGGNQPQHF
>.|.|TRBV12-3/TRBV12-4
CASNPNRVLSRDYGYTF
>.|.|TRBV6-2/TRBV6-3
CASTRGNSPLHF
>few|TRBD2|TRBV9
CASSIRGDTDTQYF
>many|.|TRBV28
CASSLGEGYTF
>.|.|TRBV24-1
CATGSANTGELFF
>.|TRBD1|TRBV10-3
CAINPYRGSNYGYTF
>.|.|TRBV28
CASGPGGRNEKLFF
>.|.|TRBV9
CASSVDPSNEQFF
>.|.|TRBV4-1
CASSQDPSNQPQHF
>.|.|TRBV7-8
CASSLSSPGGGQPQHF
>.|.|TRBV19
CASSKGPVNQPQHF
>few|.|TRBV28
CASSFESGNEKLFF
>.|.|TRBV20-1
CSALDKESVKYF
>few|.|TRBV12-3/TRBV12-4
CASSLSTETQYF
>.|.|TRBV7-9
CASSLGDPYGYTF
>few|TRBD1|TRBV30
CACWAGTALNF
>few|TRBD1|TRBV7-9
CASSLPGQGNYGYTF
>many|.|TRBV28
CATSSTEFNQPQHF
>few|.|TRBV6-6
CASSYSAGYYNQPQHF
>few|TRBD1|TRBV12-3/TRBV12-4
CASSLKGQGVTKKLFF
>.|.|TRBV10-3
CAIRGGTIRSPLHF
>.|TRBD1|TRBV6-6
CASTGQAANEKLFF